This T cell receptor beta chain is drawn from a study of OX40 agonist ivuxolimab in advanced cancers. Study overall: Ivuxolimab, an antibody acting as an agonist of OX40 (CD134), was used to treat patients. Patients received intravenous ivuxolimab every 2 weeks at 0.01 to 10 mg/kg.

This clone showed up just a few times. Germline values: CDR1 MRHNA, CDR2 SNTAGT. The CDR3 loop spans 14 amino acids. V was cut by 6 bases and J by 0 bases, with 10 bases left in between. The table came from immunoSEQ multiplex PCR; TCRdb's copy has only in-frame clones and leaves some out. The data hold about 45,000 clones, with about nine tenths observed a single time. The chain carries TRBV6-4 and TRBJ2-3; a weak D match, TRBD2 (6 bases). The TCR comes from an adult with an advanced solid tumor such as melanoma, head and neck, liver or kidney cancer. The material sequenced was CD4+ or CD8+ T cells sorted from blood, taken in a trial of the OX40 agonist ivuxolimab. CDR3 in DNA: TGTGCCAGCAGCGAGGGACTCAGCACAGATACGCAGTATTTT. It is translated as CASSEGLSTDTQYF.